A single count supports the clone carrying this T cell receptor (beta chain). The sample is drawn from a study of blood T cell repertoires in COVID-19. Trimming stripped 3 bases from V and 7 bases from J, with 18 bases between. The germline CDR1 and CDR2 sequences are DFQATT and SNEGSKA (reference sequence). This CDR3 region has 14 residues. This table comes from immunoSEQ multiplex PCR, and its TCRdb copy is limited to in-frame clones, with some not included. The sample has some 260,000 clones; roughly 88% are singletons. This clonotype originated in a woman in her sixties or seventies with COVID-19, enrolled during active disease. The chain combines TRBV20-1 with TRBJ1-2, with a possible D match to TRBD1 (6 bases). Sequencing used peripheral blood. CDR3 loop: CSASSFQGQRGYTF. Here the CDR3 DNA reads TGCAGTGCTAGTTCTTTCCAGGGGCAACGTGGCTACACCTTC.